There are a few counts of the clone carrying this T cell receptor (beta chain). Its cognate antigen is unknown. These data are taken from a study of T cells in Graves' hyperthyroidism and ophthalmopathy. Study-wide background: Staff took peripheral blood when the initial diagnosis was made, before any treatment began.

Study-level findings and limits: The majority of expanded thyroid clonotypes above 0.001 also appeared in blood.

Exclusion criteria comprised uncontrolled infection, other autoimmune disease, pregnancy or lactation. Using around 10 ml of fresh peripheral blood, PBMCs were prepared. Researchers amplified the TCR beta CDR3 regions from RNA transcripts. The HTBI primer set was used in a first-round RT-PCR of the TCR CDR3. TCRdb reprocessed the multiplex PCR reads via MiXCR and lists one record per CDR3 protein. The sample shows 640,000 or so distinct CDR3 sequences, around 15% of them seen only once. V lost 3 bases, J lost 0 bases, and 8 bases lay in between. The CDR3 spans 14 residues. Germline CDR1 reads LGHNA; CDR2 reads YSLEER.

V and J are TRBV4-3 and TRBJ1-2; D is undetermined. The receptor's source is a woman in her 40s with Graves' ophthalmopathy. Sequenced: blood. CDR3 DNA: TGCGCCAGCAGCCAGGAAACAGCTAACTATGGCTACACCTTC. Translated: CASSQETANYGYTF.